This T cell receptor beta chain was documented in a study of cytomegalovirus exposure and HLA in healthy donors. The overall study: Prior work identified 117 million unique TCR beta sequences in some 200 million T cells.

The PCR was carried out with 60 Vbeta primers and 13 Jbeta primers. The table came from immunoSEQ multiplex PCR; TCRdb's copy has only in-frame clones and leaves some out. The repertoire holds around 110,000 clones, with roughly 68% as singletons. Donors showed nominal health when sampled, although they likely had unrecorded immune exposures. J gave up 4 bases and V 3 bases, and 15 bases lay outside the gene matches. The CDR3 has 19 residues. CDR1 and CDR2 from the germline V gene are KGHSH and LQKENI. The rearrangement uses TRBV18 and TRBJ2-2, with 9 bases aligning to TRBD2. This receptor was obtained from a woman aged 25 to 39 in good health and CMV-seronegative. Sequenced sample: PBMCs. CDR3: CASSPYSGSMRVGTGELFF. In nucleotides, the CDR3 is TGTGCCAGCTCACCGTATAGCGGGAGTATGCGCGTTGGCACCGGGGAGCTGTTTTTT.